This is a list of T cell receptor beta chains from one sample in a study of lymphopenia after photon versus proton radiotherapy. TCRdb's copy holds only in-frame clones and misses some; the assay was immunoSEQ multiplex PCR. The data contain approximately 30,000 clones, about four fifths of them singletons. This sample comprised peripheral blood, obtained from a patient treated with photon-based radiotherapy. All receptors derive from a man aged 45-65 years with gastric cancer. Both conserved end residues are part of each CDR3. The D gene is left open where the match is weak. For some rows the clone size is stated as once, few or many, or as a class when expanded; others skip it.

J: TRBJ2-5; size: -; length: 17; V: TRBV2; D: TRBD2; CDR3: CASSEQWPGLAQETQYF; DNA: TGTGCCAGCAGTGAACAATGGCCGGGACTAGCTCAAGAGACCCAGTACTTC
J: TRBJ2-1; size: -; length: 14; V: TRBV7-2; D: -; CDR3: CASSPYGSNNEQFF; DNA: TGTGCCAGCAGCCCCTATGGGTCCAACAATGAGCAGTTCTTC
J: TRBJ1-1; size: -; length: 15; V: TRBV9; D: -; CDR3: CASSVGRGGNTEAFF; DNA: TGTGCCAGCAGCGTAGGCCGAGGGGGGAACACTGAAGCTTTCTTT
J: TRBJ1-3; size: -; length: 14; V: TRBV9; D: -; CDR3: CASSAGSAGNTIYF; DNA: TGTGCCAGCAGCGCAGGATCCGCCGGAAACACCATATATTTT
J: TRBJ2-7; size: -; length: 14; V: TRBV2; D: -; CDR3: CASSEWDTPYEQYF; DNA: TGTGCCAGCAGTGAATGGGACACACCATACGAGCAGTACTTC
J: TRBJ2-1; size: -; length: 15; V: TRBV5-6; D: TRBD2; CDR3: CASSPPGLVIHEQFF; DNA: TGTGCCAGCAGCCCTCCGGGACTAGTGATCCATGAGCAGTTCTTC
J: TRBJ2-7; size: medium-sized; length: 12; V: TRBV29-1; D: TRBD2; CDR3: CSVEAGGYEQYF; DNA: TGCAGCGTTGAGGCGGGGGGCTACGAGCAGTACTTC
J: TRBJ2-2; size: -; length: 18; V: TRBV12-5; D: -; CDR3: CASGLVQDGQPNTGELFF; DNA: TGTGCTAGTGGTTTGGTACAGGACGGACAGCCGAACACCGGGGAGCTGTTTTTT
J: TRBJ1-1; size: -; length: 16; V: TRBV5-4; D: -; CDR3: CASSLYDSGGNTEAFF; DNA: TGTGCCAGCAGCTTGTATGATTCGGGGGGGAACACTGAAGCTTTCTTT
J: TRBJ1-5; size: -; length: 15; V: TRBV5-4; D: TRBD1; CDR3: CASSPGQGADQPQHF; DNA: TGTGCCAGCAGCCCGGGACAGGGGGCAGATCAGCCCCAGCATTTT
J: TRBJ1-6; size: -; length: 14; V: TRBV6-5; D: -; CDR3: CASSSSEEGSPLHF; DNA: TGTGCCAGCAGTTCCTCCGAGGAGGGGTCACCCCTCCACTTT
J: TRBJ1-6; size: -; length: 15; V: TRBV7-2; D: -; CDR3: CASSFQGLYNSPLHF; DNA: TGTGCCAGCAGCTTTCAGGGGCTCTATAATTCACCCCTCCACTTT
J: TRBJ2-7; size: -; length: 14; V: TRBV7-6; D: -; CDR3: CASSFKGSAYEQYF; DNA: TGTGCCAGCAGCTTTAAAGGGTCCGCCTACGAGCAGTACTTC
J: TRBJ1-1; size: few; length: 12; V: TRBV9; D: -; CDR3: CASSVDQSEAFF; DNA: TGTGCCAGCAGCGTAGATCAGTCAGAAGCTTTCTTT
J: TRBJ1-6; size: few; length: 13; V: TRBV15; D: -; CDR3: CATSRQTNSPLHF; DNA: TGTGCCACCAGCAGACAGACTAATTCACCCCTCCACTTT
J: TRBJ1-4; size: -; length: 16; V: TRBV13; D: -; CDR3: CASSKGEGRTNEKLFF; DNA: TGTGCCAGCAGCAAGGGGGAGGGAAGGACTAATGAAAAACTGTTTTTT
J: TRBJ2-7; size: -; length: 13; V: TRBV10-1; D: -; CDR3: CASSERAQGEQYF; DNA: TGCGCCAGCAGTGAGCGGGCCCAGGGGGAGCAGTACTTC
J: TRBJ1-1; size: -; length: 11; V: TRBV20-1; D: TRBD1; CDR3: CSSQRQGEAFF; DNA: TGCAGTAGCCAGCGACAGGGGGAAGCTTTCTTT
J: TRBJ1-1; size: -; length: 13; V: TRBV5-1; D: -; CDR3: CASSEELGPEAFF; DNA: TGCGCCAGCAGCGAGGAATTGGGACCTGAAGCTTTCTTT
J: TRBJ1-3; size: -; length: 16; V: TRBV9; D: -; CDR3: CASSVAGRASGNTIYF; DNA: TGTGCCAGCAGCGTAGCTGGGAGGGCATCTGGAAACACCATATATTTT
J: TRBJ2-1; size: -; length: 16; V: TRBV4-1; D: TRBD2; CDR3: CASSHPGTREVNEQFF; DNA: TGCGCCAGCAGCCACCCCGGGACTAGGGAAGTCAATGAGCAGTTCTTC
J: TRBJ1-2; size: -; length: 14; V: TRBV5-1; D: -; CDR3: CASSREESGYGYTF; DNA: TGCGCCAGCAGCCGGGAGGAGTCTGGCTATGGCTACACCTTC
J: TRBJ1-2; size: -; length: 15; V: TRBV19; D: TRBD1; CDR3: CASSIKFGTGIGYTF; DNA: TGTGCCAGTAGCATCAAATTCGGGACAGGGATCGGCTACACCTTC
J: TRBJ2-3; size: -; length: 13; V: TRBV7-2; D: -; CDR3: CASSLGQVVTQYF; DNA: TGTGCCAGCAGCTTAGGTCAGGTTGTTACGCAGTATTTT
J: TRBJ2-5; size: -; length: 15; V: TRBV4-1; D: -; CDR3: CASSQVLGWGETQYF; DNA: TGCGCCAGCAGCCAAGTATTAGGATGGGGGGAGACCCAGTACTTC
J: TRBJ2-5; size: -; length: 16; V: TRBV2; D: -; CDR3: CASASVLGPAVGTQYF; DNA: TGTGCCAGCGCTAGCGTATTGGGGCCCGCCGTGGGGACCCAGTACTTC
J: TRBJ1-5; size: -; length: 14; V: TRBV6-6; D: -; CDR3: CASRDTGPDQPQHF; DNA: TGTGCCAGCAGAGACACAGGGCCAGATCAGCCCCAGCATTTT
J: TRBJ2-3; size: -; length: 20; V: TRBV7-3; D: -; CDR3: CASSLMTPRRPGARTDTQYF; DNA: TGTGCCAGCAGCTTAATGACCCCCCGGCGACCAGGGGCCCGCACAGATACGCAGTATTTT
J: TRBJ1-1; size: -; length: 17; V: TRBV15; D: -; CDR3: CATSRDGGGYMNTEAFF; DNA: TGTGCCACCAGCAGAGATGGGGGAGGGTACATGAACACTGAAGCTTTCTTT
J: TRBJ2-1; size: -; length: 14; V: TRBV9; D: TRBD1; CDR3: CASSLRTGVYEQFF; DNA: TGTGCCAGCAGCCTAAGGACAGGGGTCTATGAGCAGTTCTTC
J: TRBJ2-5; size: -; length: 15; V: TRBV5-1; D: TRBD1; CDR3: CASSPLWTGQETQYF; DNA: TGCGCCAGCAGCCCCCTCTGGACAGGGCAAGAGACCCAGTACTTC
J: TRBJ2-2; size: -; length: 16; V: TRBV10-3; D: -; CDR3: CAISEGLRLSTGELFF; DNA: TGTGCCATCAGTGAGGGACTCAGACTGTCCACCGGGGAGCTGTTTTTT
J: TRBJ1-1; size: -; length: 15; V: TRBV5-1; D: -; CDR3: CASSLKSGSEEKAFF; DNA: TGCGCCAGCAGCTTGAAATCCGGGAGTGAAGAGAAAGCTTTCTTT
J: TRBJ1-6; size: -; length: 13; V: TRBV5-4; D: TRBD1; CDR3: CASGSTGDSPLHF; DNA: TGTGCCAGCGGGTCCACAGGGGACTCACCCCTCCACTTT
J: TRBJ2-7; size: -; length: 16; V: TRBV5-6; D: TRBD1; CDR3: CASSQDRGQGSYEQYF; DNA: TGTGCCAGCAGCCAGGACCGGGGACAGGGTTCCTACGAGCAGTACTTC
J: TRBJ2-2; size: -; length: 15; V: TRBV2; D: -; CDR3: CASLTYMRATGELFF; DNA: TGTGCCAGCTTAACGTACATGAGGGCCACCGGGGAGCTGTTTTTT
J: TRBJ1-3; size: -; length: 12; V: TRBV7-2; D: -; CDR3: CASSLEGNTIYF; DNA: TGTGCCAGCAGTCTCGAGGGAAACACCATATATTTT
J: TRBJ1-5; size: -; length: 16; V: TRBV25-1; D: TRBD1; CDR3: CASSELWDSRSQPQHF; DNA: TGTGCCAGCAGTGAATTGTGGGACAGCAGGAGTCAGCCCCAGCATTTT
J: TRBJ1-4; size: -; length: 13; V: TRBV2; D: -; CDR3: CASSEGSGEKLFF; DNA: TGTGCCAGCAGTGAGGGGTCGGGAGAGAAACTGTTTTTT
J: TRBJ1-6; size: once; length: 17; V: TRBV19; D: TRBD1; CDR3: CASSVSTGGLINSPLHF; DNA: TGTGCCAGTAGTGTGTCTACAGGGGGGCTTATCAATTCACCCCTCCACTTT
J: TRBJ1-6; size: -; length: 16; V: TRBV7-9; D: TRBD1; CDR3: CASSPTGGRFRSPLHF; DNA: TGTGCCAGCAGCCCCACAGGGGGCAGGTTTCGTTCACCCCTCCACTTT
J: TRBJ2-1; size: -; length: 11; V: TRBV18; D: -; CDR3: CASRGAGEQFF; DNA: TGTGCCAGCCGGGGTGCTGGTGAGCAGTTCTTC
J: TRBJ1-1; size: -; length: 17; V: TRBV19; D: TRBD1; CDR3: CASSKGRTGGVNTEAFF; DNA: TGTGCCAGTAGTAAGGGTCGTACAGGGGGTGTGAACACTGAAGCTTTCTTT
J: TRBJ2-1; size: -; length: 14; V: TRBV5-1; D: -; CDR3: CASSLVGRTNEQFF; DNA: TGCGCCAGCAGCTTGGTTGGCAGAACAAATGAGCAGTTCTTC
J: TRBJ2-1; size: -; length: 16; V: TRBV5-5; D: TRBD2; CDR3: CASRGWWSGGYNEQFF; DNA: TGTGCCAGCAGAGGCTGGTGGAGCGGGGGTTACAATGAGCAGTTCTTC
J: TRBJ1-6; size: -; length: 15; V: TRBV5-1; D: TRBD1; CDR3: CASSSRQGSNSPLHF; DNA: TGCGCCAGCAGCTCCCGACAGGGGTCTAATTCACCCCTCCACTTT
J: TRBJ2-6; size: -; length: 14; V: TRBV2; D: -; CDR3: CASSLSSGANVLTF; DNA: TGTGCCAGCAGTCTGAGCTCTGGGGCCAACGTCCTGACTTTC
J: TRBJ2-5; size: -; length: 13; V: TRBV10-3; D: -; CDR3: CAISESSGWTQYF; DNA: TGTGCCATCAGTGAGTCAAGTGGGTGGACCCAGTACTTC
J: TRBJ2-7; size: -; length: 13; V: TRBV5-6; D: -; CDR3: CASSLVDSYEQYF; DNA: TGTGCCAGCAGCTTGGTCGACTCCTACGAGCAGTACTTC
J: TRBJ2-7; size: -; length: 15; V: TRBV15; D: -; CDR3: CATSWSSGKIYEQYF; DNA: TGTGCCACCAGCTGGTCATCGGGGAAAATCTACGAGCAGTACTTC
J: TRBJ2-5; size: once; length: 14; V: TRBV7-8; D: -; CDR3: CASSLVGGEGTQYF; DNA: TGTGCCAGCAGCTTAGTAGGTGGGGAAGGGACCCAGTACTTC
J: TRBJ1-1; size: once; length: 12; V: TRBV11-2; D: -; CDR3: CASSLVGAEAFF; DNA: TGTGCCAGCAGCTTAGTTGGGGCTGAAGCTTTCTTT
J: TRBJ2-1; size: -; length: 15; V: TRBV7-9; D: -; CDR3: CASSPWTEPLVEQFF; DNA: TGTGCCAGCAGCCCTTGGACCGAGCCGTTAGTTGAGCAGTTCTTC
J: TRBJ1-2; size: -; length: 14; V: TRBV11-2; D: -; CDR3: CASSEEGTVGGYTF; DNA: TGTGCCAGCAGCGAAGAAGGTACAGTGGGTGGCTACACCTTC
J: TRBJ1-1; size: -; length: 11; V: TRBV6-5; D: -; CDR3: CASSPGVEAFF; DNA: TGTGCCAGCAGTCCCGGGGTCGAAGCTTTCTTT
J: TRBJ1-2; size: -; length: 13; V: TRBV7-9; D: -; CDR3: CASSLGETDGYTF; DNA: TGTGCCAGCAGCTTAGGAGAGACAGATGGCTACACCTTC
J: TRBJ2-3; size: -; length: 14; V: TRBV2; D: TRBD1; CDR3: CASSSDRGTDTQYF; DNA: TGTGCCAGCAGTTCGGACAGGGGCACAGATACGCAGTATTTT